This entry concerns a single T cell receptor beta chain. At least ten counts were recorded for this clonotype. No antigen is known for it. No clone much larger than this one lies a single base away; base qualities are absent. The data derive from a study of spatial heterogeneity in lung cancer (dated by TCRdb to about 2019). Regarding the study in general: More beta-chain than alpha-chain transcripts were consistently detected, likely reflecting higher beta-chain transcript abundance. Both alpha and beta chains were TCR-sequenced in samples taken at surgery, namely 220 tumor regions, approximately 66 matched nontumor lung samples and 56 PBMC samples. In non-small cell lung cancer, the study made a quantitative comparison of TCR alpha and beta repertoires among multiple tumor regions, matched nontumor lung and blood. TCR repertoire features were related to nonsynonymous mutation counts determined by whole-exome sequencing of tumor tissue. In the raw uncorrected reads, each unique combination of TCR and UMI appeared more than ten times on average.

Libraries were constructed by 5' RACE. Sequencing was performed on a NextSeq 500. The TCR library protocol attached a unique molecular identifier to each TCR cDNA molecule to allow correction of PCR and sequencing errors. Per the original workflow: TCR identification, UMI-based error correction and CDR3 extraction were performed with Decombinator tools. Expanded TCRs were defined as those above a frequency of 2 per 1,000, corresponding to the top 1% of the tumor frequency distribution. Rényi diversity was computed with the R vegan package after subsampling each repertoire 100 times to 5,000 TCRs. CDR3 similarity networks were built from amino acid triplet string-kernel similarity, connecting CDR3s with pairwise similarity above 0.82. In-frame beta chains were kept once TCRdb had trimmed the public reads at Q25 with fastp and called clones with MiXCR. Rows are unified per CDR3 protein, each entry keeping the most common DNA and genes. The V and J calls follow TCRdb's processing rather than the paper's. This sample gives roughly 39,000 distinct CDR3 sequences in total; almost 7% of them show up just once. About 39% of the sample is taken by the ten largest.

Read against the paper, the sample's time point label means: sample taken at primary tumor resection. The donors were 60 to 80 patients from the lung TRACERx cohort who had early-stage, untreated non-small cell lung cancer. Without any cell sorting, TCR sequencing was performed on whole RNA extracted either from tumor and nontumor lung tissue or from cryopreserved PBMC samples. Only patients with enough RNA available from two or more tumor regions were chosen for TCR sequencing. Via the germline V gene, CDR1 is LGHNA and CDR2 YSLEER. V lost 2 bases and J lost 4 bases; the stretch between them is 22 bases long. Taken from cysteine to phenylalanine, the CDR3 has 18 residues. The read is trimmed to its CDR3 DNA, 54 bases read in frame from base 1. Broad study findings and their caveats: Additional single-cell paired TCR alpha and beta sequencing was considered necessary to confirm, at a functional level, the hypothesis that regional TCRs recognize regional mutations. Ubiquitous expanded tumor TCRs were found in blood more often at tumor resection than at routine follow-up.

This clonotype was obtained from a female donor with early-stage non-small cell lung cancer. Material: PBMCs, obtained at surgery. This chain is built from TRBV4-3 and TRBJ2-3; TRBD2 is possibly the D segment (6 matching bases). The DNA sequence reads TGCGCCAGCAGCCAACATGCCCCGGGACTCGTGCTATCAGATACGCAGTATTTT. Translated, it reads CASSQHAPGLVLSDTQYF.